The rows below give T cell receptor beta chains drawn from one sample of a study of T cell repertoires in cytomegalovirus infection. TCRdb processed the reads anew with MiXCR; each CDR3 protein has one entry. The sample has about 570,000 distinct CDR3 sequences, roughly 42% seen once. These receptors' targets are unknown. The starting material was cultured PBMCs, obtained from culture after CMV antigen stimulation. Receptors originate from a human donor in good health (CMV status not recorded). Some clones in this sample may be carry-over from other donors' samples. Both conserved end residues are part of each CDR3. D genes are given only for firm matches. The size field is filled for only some rows; it gives once, few, many or a size class.

V gene	J gene	D gene	CDR3 length	clone size	CDR3 protein	CDR3 DNA
TRBV6-2/TRBV6-3	TRBJ2-5	TRBD2	17	NA	CASSQDSDGTRRETQYF	TGTGCCAGCAGTCAAGACTCCGACGGGACTAGAAGAGAGACCCAGTACTTC
TRBV7-9	TRBJ2-7	NA	13	few	CASSLGITYEQYF	TGTGCCAGCAGCTTAGGAATAACCTACGAGCAGTACTTC
TRBV12-3/TRBV12-4	TRBJ1-2	NA	14	few	CASRQRALTYGYTF	TGTGCCAGCAGACAAAGGGCCCTGACCTATGGCTACACCTTC
TRBV15	TRBJ2-2	TRBD1	18	few	CATSGRTGDFANTGELFF	TGTGCCACCAGCGGCCGGACAGGGGACTTCGCGAACACCGGGGAGCTGTTTTTT
TRBV5-1	TRBJ2-1	NA	16	once	CASSWITGNSYNEQFF	TGCGCCAGCAGCTGGATAACAGGAAACTCCTACAATGAGCAGTTCTTC
TRBV5-6	TRBJ1-5	NA	14	NA	CASSFRRLNQPQHF	TGTGCCAGCAGCTTTCGACGGCTCAATCAGCCCCAGCATTTT
TRBV20-1	TRBJ2-1	TRBD2	16	NA	CSADGGGVQGVNEQFF	TGCAGTGCTGATGGGGGGGGGGTACAAGGAGTGAATGAGCAGTTCTTC
TRBV6-6	TRBJ2-5	NA	13	NA	CASSYRTEETQYF	TGTGCCAGCAGTTACAGAACAGAAGAGACCCAGTACTTC
TRBV11-3	TRBJ2-3	NA	13	few	CASEERESDTQYF	TGTGCCAGCGAAGAAAGGGAGTCAGATACGCAGTATTTT
TRBV7-6	TRBJ2-2	NA	17	NA	CASSLARDQGGTGELFF	TGTGCCAGCAGCTTAGCACGCGACCAGGGAGGCACCGGGGAGCTGTTTTTT
TRBV14	TRBJ2-5	TRBD1	16	once	CASSHITGGTRETQYF	TGTGCCAGCAGCCACATTACAGGGGGGACCCGAGAGACCCAGTACTTC
TRBV7-2	TRBJ2-7	NA	14	few	CASARGRRWDEQYF	TGTGCCAGCGCGCGGGGGCGCCGCTGGGACGAGCAGTACTTC
TRBV6-2/TRBV6-3	TRBJ2-5	NA	16	NA	CASSYSKGHHQETQYF	TGTGCCAGCAGTTACTCGAAAGGACACCACCAAGAGACCCAGTACTTC
TRBV7-9	TRBJ2-7	TRBD2	15	few	CASRPRAGGLYEQYF	TGTGCCAGCAGGCCGCGGGCGGGAGGGCTCTACGAGCAGTACTTC
TRBV7-4	TRBJ1-1	NA	14	NA	CASSLSGGTPEAFF	TGTGCCAGCAGCTTATCGGGAGGGACCCCTGAAGCTTTTTTT
TRBV12-3/TRBV12-4	TRBJ1-5	NA	14	few	CASSLGQKNQPQHF	TGTGCCAGCAGTTTAGGCCAGAAGAATCAGCCCCAGCATTTT
TRBV15	TRBJ2-1	TRBD2	15	NA	CATIGGTSRYNEQFF	TGTGCCACCATAGGAGGGACTAGTAGGTACAATGAGCAGTTCTTC
TRBV18	TRBJ2-1	TRBD1	16	NA	CASSPIARGLDNEQFF	TGTGCCAGCTCACCAATAGCAAGGGGGCTCGACAATGAGCAGTTCTTC
TRBV6-1	TRBJ1-4	TRBD1	12	NA	CASRRTGEKLFF	TGTGCCAGCAGACGGACAGGAGAAAAACTGTTTTTT
TRBV7-6	TRBJ2-5	TRBD2	16	NA	CASSPPRGGAVKTQYF	TGTGCCAGCAGCCCCCCACGCGGGGGGGCCGTAAAGACCCAGTACTTC
TRBV7-4	TRBJ2-7	TRBD1	16	NA	CASSSYGRQGTYEQYF	TGTGCCAGCAGCTCCTACGGGAGACAGGGGACATACGAGCAGTACTTC
TRBV5-6	TRBJ2-3	TRBD2	14	NA	CASSRDYNRETQYF	TGTGCCAGCAGCAGGGACTATAACCGGGAGACGCAGTATTTT
TRBV12-3/TRBV12-4	TRBJ1-2	NA	11	NA	CASNILDGYTF	TGTGCCAGCAATATTTTGGATGGCTACACCTTC
TRBV20-1	TRBJ2-3	TRBD1	16	few	CSAIGQGLYSTDTQYF	TGCAGTGCAATCGGACAGGGCCTATATAGCACAGATACGCAGTATTTT
TRBV4-3	TRBJ1-1	NA	16	NA	CASSQVFRGWDTEAFF	TGCGCCAGCAGCCAAGTATTTCGAGGGTGGGACACTGAAGCTTTCTTT
TRBV20-1	TRBJ2-3	TRBD2	14	NA	CSAYASGRPDTQYF	TGCAGTGCCTATGCTAGCGGGAGGCCAGATACGCAGTATTTT
TRBV5-1	TRBJ1-2	TRBD1	16	NA	CASSSGQGVITSGYTF	TGCGCCAGCAGTTCGGGACAGGGTGTTATAACTTCTGGCTACACCTTC
TRBV2	TRBJ1-5	NA	15	NA	CASSDPRGGRQPQHF	TGTGCCAGCAGTGATCCTAGGGGTGGACGTCAGCCCCAGCATTTT
TRBV7-2	TRBJ2-7	NA	17	few	CASSPRRGGLLTYEQYF	TGTGCCAGCAGCCCCCGCCGAGGAGGGCTCCTTACCTACGAGCAGTACTTC
TRBV27	TRBJ2-1	TRBD2	14	few	CASSWTSGNDEQFF	TGTGCCAGCAGTTGGACTAGCGGGAACGATGAGCAGTTCTTC
TRBV7-9	TRBJ1-1	NA	15	NA	CASSPTSTTNTEAFF	TGTGCCAGCAGCCCGACCTCGACAACTAACACTGAAGCTTTCTTT
TRBV20-1	TRBJ2-1	TRBD2	14	NA	CSARTSGRAGEQFF	TGCAGTGCGAGGACTAGCGGGAGGGCCGGTGAGCAGTTCTTC
TRBV18	TRBJ2-1	NA	14	NA	CASSPSGPDNEQFF	TGTGCCAGCTCACCCTCCGGGCCCGACAATGAGCAGTTCTTC
TRBV12-3/TRBV12-4	TRBJ1-5	NA	14	NA	CASSGTGWNQPQHF	TGTGCCAGCAGTGGAACAGGGTGGAATCAGCCCCAGCATTTT
TRBV18	TRBJ2-7	TRBD2	14	NA	CASSTTSGNYEQYF	TGTGCCAGCTCAACTACTAGCGGGAACTACGAGCAGTACTTC
TRBV19	TRBJ2-7	NA	15	few	CASSAVGGVAYEQYF	TGTGCCAGTAGTGCCGTTGGAGGAGTAGCCTACGAGCAGTACTTC
TRBV27	TRBJ2-1	TRBD2	13	NA	CATGSSGLNEQFF	TGTGCCACCGGGTCTAGCGGGTTGAATGAGCAGTTCTTC